The clone carrying this T cell receptor beta chain has just one count. The antigen is not known. The CDR3 runs 14 residues. In germline, CDR1 is MDHEN, CDR2 SYDVKM. V was pared by 11 bases and J by 1 base, with 15 bases between. The data are from a study of cytomegalovirus exposure and HLA in healthy donors. Notes on the study in general: The authors later found most CMV-associated TCR beta chains appeared HLA-restricted. The authors judged a highly shared variant cluster likely a sequencing artifact.

With 60 Vbeta and 13 Jbeta primers, the PCR was carried out. Data came from immunoSEQ multiplex PCR; TCRdb stores just in-frame clones and leaves some out. The repertoire holds about 120,000 clones, with 79% as singletons. Input material: PBMCs. The sequence was obtained from a man between 18 and 29 years old in good health and CMV-seronegative. V is TRBV28 and J is TRBJ1-5; D may be TRBD1 (5 bases). The CDR3 is CASRFQGSNQPQHF. The CDR3 nucleotides read TGTGCCTCGCGCTTCCAGGGCAGCAATCAGCCCCAGCATTTT. The full variable domain, with the rest looked up from reference TRBV28 and TRBJ1-5, is DVKVTQSSRYLVKRTGEKVFLECVQDMDHENMFWYRQDPGLGLRLIYFSYDVKMKEKGDIPEGYSVSREKKERFSLILESASTNQTSMYLCASRFQGSNQPQHFGDGTRLSIL.